Given below is one T cell receptor (beta chain) in context. Its cognate antigen is unknown. The CDR3 extends over 14 amino acids. Germline CDR1 and CDR2: MNHEY and SMNVEV (reference sequence). Trimming removed 5 bases from V and 5 bases from J; junction bases left unmatched: 7. This sample was taken from a study of regulatory T cells in long-lasting Graves disease. About the study: Positivity for TSH receptor antibodies plus over 5 years of antithyroid drugs meant persistent Graves' disease.

Regarding the study as a whole: TRBV28, TRBJ1-2 and TRBJ2-5 emerged as the favored segments in persistent disease. Less diverse TCR repertoires were seen in persistent Graves' patients than in newly diagnosed ones.

The time point denotes: persistent/refractory GD, antithyroid drugs over 5 years with positive TRAb. Extracted PBMC RNA gave rise to the TCR library. Arm-PCR with iRepertoire HTBI primers amplified the CDR3 regions for these TCR beta libraries. Source study methods: Across all samples, approximately 68 TRBV segments and 15 or so TRBJ segments were identified. Each CDR3 protein gets one entry after TCRdb re-called the multiplex PCR reads with MiXCR. The V and J calls shown here were made by TCRdb, not taken from the authors' results. The repertoire includes some 470,000 distinct CDR3 sequences, around a fifth of them detected once, and more than 6% sits in the top ten.

This specimen was peripheral blood mononuclear cells (PBMCs), taken when the disease was refractory, from a patient treated with antithyroid drugs. This TCR derives from a female donor with Graves disease. The rearrangement joins TRBV27 to TRBJ2-7; 9 positions match TRBD1. CDR3 region: CASSPRDRENEQYF. Here the CDR3 DNA reads TGTGCCAGCAGTCCCAGGGACAGGGAGAACGAGCAGTACTTC.